These T cell receptor beta chains were read from a single sample in a study of Graves' ophthalmopathy and Graves' hyperthyroidism. From the multiplex PCR reads, TCRdb called clonotypes with MiXCR, one entry per CDR3 protein. The data show about 1.2 million distinct CDR3 sequences, with about 38% seen just once and 11% held by the top ten. Sequenced sample: peripheral blood or thyroid tissue (not recorded which). Receptors were obtained from an adult man with Graves' hyperthyroidism. CDR3s include the opening cysteine and the closing phenylalanine or tryptophan. Each record gives: J gene, V gene, clone size, CDR3 protein. Clone size is given for some rows only: seen once, a few or many times, or a class if the clone is expanded.

j_gene: TRBJ2-7; v_gene: TRBV20-1; abundance: many; CDR3aa: CSAPGTGLAGYEQYF
j_gene: TRBJ1-1; v_gene: TRBV15; abundance: NA; CDR3aa: CATSRGAYKNTEAFF
j_gene: TRBJ2-7; v_gene: TRBV20-1; abundance: NA; CDR3aa: CSAFTLAVSYEQYF
j_gene: TRBJ2-7; v_gene: TRBV7-2; abundance: many; CDR3aa: CASSAGAYEQYF
j_gene: TRBJ1-6; v_gene: TRBV5-5; abundance: NA; CDR3aa: CASSLSLAEFGQYNSPLHF
j_gene: TRBJ2-7; v_gene: TRBV5-5; abundance: many; CDR3aa: CASSEKDYEQYF
j_gene: TRBJ2-7; v_gene: TRBV14; abundance: few; CDR3aa: CASSLQGGRYEQYF
j_gene: TRBJ1-1; v_gene: TRBV5-1; abundance: NA; CDR3aa: CASSLGLAFSTGTEAFF
j_gene: TRBJ2-7; v_gene: TRBV5-1; abundance: many; CDR3aa: CASSTRQGAYEQYF
j_gene: TRBJ1-2; v_gene: TRBV20-1; abundance: many; CDR3aa: CSGSPISNPGNYGYTF
j_gene: TRBJ1-4; v_gene: TRBV20-1; abundance: NA; CDR3aa: CSAAGGETNEKLFF